This T cell receptor (beta chain) was sequenced during a study of vaccination effects on CD4 cells after COVID-19. This CDR3 comprises 14 residues. Germline-derived CDR1 and CDR2 are LNHDA and SQIVND (reference sequence). V was pared by 7 bases and J by 2 bases, with 4 bases of the junction left unmatched. Whole-study findings and limits: Late after vaccination, infection- and vaccine-induced clones showed marked clonal contraction.

Assay: immunoSEQ multiplex PCR; the TCRdb copy retains only in-frame clones and omits some. Here the sample spans about 80,000 clones, roughly 73% being singletons. The ViraFEST assay expanded antigen-specific CD4+ T cells with viral peptide pools before sequencing. Investigators separated out CD4+ T cells once around nine days of culture had passed. Participants each got two BNT162b2 or mRNA-1273 vaccine doses. Cultivation was performed at approximately 2.1 million PBMC per well with roughly 9.1 IU/ml IL-2 and 9.5 to 10 ug/ml peptides added. Replacing half the medium with IL-2 medium was done on days 3 and 7. Of note for this clone: Its antigen is currently unknown.

The source is a human donor who received a COVID-19 vaccine. Sequenced here: CD4+ T cells from PBMCs cultured with HCoV-OC43 spike peptides, sampled after COVID-19 vaccination. Subset: HCoV-OC43 spike overlapping peptide pool stimulation. This chain uses TRBV19 with TRBJ2-5; TRBD2 aligns across 10 bases. The CDR3: CASKNSGGQETQYF. The CDR3 DNA reads TGTGCCAGTAAGAATAGCGGGGGGCAAGAGACCCAGTACTTC.